These T cell receptor beta chains were read from a single sample in a study of blood T cell repertoires in COVID-19. Sequenced by immunoSEQ multiplex PCR; TCRdb stores in-frame clones only, minus some. Counted here are under 250,000 clones, just under 85% occurring once; the ten biggest clones make up roughly 4%. The sample was peripheral blood. Receptors were obtained from a man aged 50 to 59 with acute or convalescent COVID-19. CDR3s include the opening cysteine and the closing phenylalanine or tryptophan. D genes are given only for firm matches. The size field is filled for only some rows; it gives once, few, many or a size class.

V,D,size,J,DNA,CDR3
TRBV3-1/TRBV3-2,.,.,TRBJ2-1,TGTGCCAGCCACTCGGGGGAGCCCCTCAAAGAGCAGTTCTTC,CASHSGEPLKEQFF
TRBV19,.,.,TRBJ1-1,TGTGCCAGTAGTACCGATGGGCGCAAGGGGGAAGCTTTCTTT,CASSTDGRKGEAFF
TRBV27,.,.,TRBJ1-5,TGTGCCAGCAGTTTAGAAGGCGGGCAGCCCCAGCATTTT,CASSLEGGQPQHF
TRBV6-6,TRBD1,.,TRBJ1-2,TGTGCCAGCAGTGGGACAGGGGGCGTTGGCTACACCTTC,CASSGTGGVGYTF
TRBV5-4,TRBD2,.,TRBJ2-5,TGTGCCAGCAGCTCGCCGTCCAGGGCGGGAGGAGAGACCCAGTACTTC,CASSSPSRAGGETQYF
TRBV28,.,.,TRBJ1-3,TGTGCCAGCAGGGGGGGTTACTCTGGAAACACCATATATTTT,CASRGGYSGNTIYF
TRBV5-4,TRBD1,.,TRBJ1-2,TGTGCCAGCAGCCCGGGACAGGGGCCTCCGGACTATGGCTACACCTTC,CASSPGQGPPDYGYTF
TRBV7-2,.,.,TRBJ2-7,TGTGCCAGCAGCCCCCCCAGGGTCGGTCATCCCCTCGAGCAGTACTTC,CASSPPRVGHPLEQYF
TRBV5-1,TRBD1,.,TRBJ2-7,TGCGCCAGCAGCTTGGGTCATACCGGGACAGGGTCCTACGAGCAGTACTTC,CASSLGHTGTGSYEQYF
TRBV4-1,.,few,TRBJ2-2,TGCGCCAGCAGCCATAGGACTTTTAACGGGGAGCTGTTTTTT,CASSHRTFNGELFF
TRBV11-2,.,.,TRBJ2-4,TGTGCCAGCAGCTTTCAGGAAGGCAAAAACATTCAGTACTTC,CASSFQEGKNIQYF
TRBV27,.,.,TRBJ1-6,TGTGCCAGCAGTTTAGGAGAGGGCAGGTCACCCCTCCACTTT,CASSLGEGRSPLHF
TRBV7-2,.,.,TRBJ2-7,TGTGCCAGCAGCTTACTATCGGGGGACGAGCAGTACTTC,CASSLLSGDEQYF
TRBV30,TRBD2,.,TRBJ2-1,TGTGCCTGGAGCCTTACAGAAGTCCGTCCCATAATAGCGGGAGTCTTGGGTGAGCAGTTCTTC,CAWSLTEVRPIIAGVLGEQFF
TRBV5-4,TRBD2,once,TRBJ2-7,TGTGCCAGCAGGTTTAGCGGGAGGGATTCGTACGAGCAGTACTTC,CASRFSGRDSYEQYF
TRBV6-5,.,.,TRBJ1-6,TGTGCCAGCAGTCAACAGACCGCATATAATTCACCCCTCCACTTT,CASSQQTAYNSPLHF
TRBV7-9,.,.,TRBJ2-3,TGTGCCAGCAGCTTGGACTCTCGCCGCACAGATACGCAGTATTTT,CASSLDSRRTDTQYF
TRBV7-9,TRBD1,.,TRBJ2-1,TGTGCCAGCAGCTGGCGGCAGGGGGCTCGTAATGAGCAGTTCTTC,CASSWRQGARNEQFF